Presented here are 24 T cell receptor beta chains from one specimen sequenced in a study of OX40 agonist ivuxolimab in advanced cancers. The library was prepared using the immunoSEQ multiplex PCR assay. Imported from immuneACCESS, the table was reduced by TCRdb to in-frame sequences with V and J called. These copies leave out some clones; in studies compared against another copy, an unresolved V gene accounts for under half, and the cause of the remainder is not known. The sample table lists some 64,000 clones, roughly 84% of them with a count of one. The ten largest clonotypes hold around 0.47% of the sample. The input for sequencing was CD4+ or CD8+ T cells sorted from blood, taken in a trial of the OX40 agonist ivuxolimab. These receptors all stem from an adult with an advanced solid tumor such as melanoma, head and neck, liver or kidney cancer.

CDR3 residues: CASSWGYYNEQFF. DNA of the CDR3: TGTGCCAGCAGTTGGGGTTACTACAATGAGCAGTTCTTC. The chain uses TRBV27 and TRBJ2-1, with D hard to call. This CDR3 contains 13 residues. From germline, CDR1 is MNHEY and CDR2 SMNVEV (reference sequence). Trimming stripped 4 bases from V and 3 bases from J, with 7 bases between.

This clone was counted once. CDR3 amino acids: CASSPERLAGNEQFF. CDR3 nucleotide sequence: TGTGCCAGCAGCCCAGAGAGGCTAGCTGGCAATGAGCAGTTCTTC. The chain employs TRBV7-2 and TRBJ2-1; D perhaps matches TRBD2 (5 bases). This CDR3 spans 15 amino acids. CDR1 and CDR2 from the germline V gene are SGHTA and FQGNSA. Trimming took 5 bases from V and 6 from J, leaving 17 bases between them.

This chain joins TRBV30 and TRBJ1-2, with 9 bases that match TRBD1. Per germline, CDR1 GTSNPN and CDR2 SVGIG (reference sequence). V lost 0 bases to trimming and J lost 3 bases; unmatched junction nucleotides: 2. The CDR3 runs 14 residues. The CDR3 loop is CAWSVWTGDYGYTF. The CDR3 DNA is TGTGCCTGGAGTGTCTGGACAGGGGACTATGGCTACACCTTC.

The rearrangement joins TRBV18 to TRBJ2-7; no firm D call. CDR1 KGHSH and CDR2 LQKENI come from the germline V gene. The CDR3 has 14 amino acids. Trimming took 4 bases from V and 3 from J, leaving 13 bases between them. The DNA for the CDR3 is TGTGCCAGCTCACTGGGCGAGGATCACTACGAGCAGTACTTC. Its translation is CASSLGEDHYEQYF.

This clone came up a few times. The chain employs TRBV10-3 and TRBJ1-5; D not certain. The V gene's germline CDR1 is ENHRY and CDR2 SYGVKD. Trimming removed 7 bases from V and 1 base from J, with 8 bases in between. This CDR3 region has 13 residues. CDR3 amino acids: CAITEGSNQPQHF. In DNA form, the CDR3 reads TGTGCCATCACAGAGGGCAGCAATCAGCCCCAGCATTTT.

This clone is a singleton in its sample. The chain carries TRBV7-9 and TRBJ2-2, with D unclear. In germline, CDR1 is SEHNR, CDR2 FQNEAQ (reference sequence). The CDR3 length is 17 residues. Between the trimmed V and J ends, which lost 3 bases and 3 bases, there was a span of 17 bases. The CDR3 is CASSLGFRYRDTGELFF. Here the CDR3 DNA reads TGTGCCAGCAGCTTGGGTTTCAGGTATCGGGACACCGGGGAGCTGTTTTTT.

V is TRBV5-1 and J is TRBJ2-3; TRBD1 matches at 7 bases. Trimming removed 0 bases from V and 4 bases from J; junction bases left unmatched: 8. Per the germline V gene, CDR1 is SGHRS and CDR2 is YFSETQ. This CDR3 spans 16 amino acids. Written as DNA, the CDR3 is TGCGCCAGCAGCTTGGGAGGGACAGTAGAGGCAGATACGCAGTATTTT. As protein: CASSLGGTVEADTQYF.

In nucleotides, the CDR3 is TGTGCCAGCAGTGACAGTTACGGTCAGCCCCAGCATTTT. Protein product: CASSDSYGQPQHF. The chain recombines TRBV25-1 with TRBJ1-5; D uncertain. V lost 3 bases and J lost 6, with 9 bases in between. Germline V gene lookup returns CDR1 MGHDK and CDR2 SYGVNS. This CDR3 comprises 13 residues.

The V gene is TRBV28, the J gene TRBJ1-5; TRBD1 is a possible D gene (6 bases). Germline CDR1 and CDR2: MDHEN and SYDVKM. V lost 2 bases and J 4 bases, leaving 9 bases between the germline ends. CDR3 length equals 14 residues. The CDR3 here is CASSLAGANQPQHF. The CDR3 nucleotides are TGTGCCAGCAGTTTAGCAGGGGCAAATCAGCCCCAGCATTTT.

The chain is built from TRBV18 and TRBJ1-1, with D perhaps TRBD1 (5 bases). Trimming stripped 0 bases from V and 2 bases from J, with 10 bases between. Germline V gene data show CDR1 as KGHSH and CDR2 as LQKENI. The CDR3 contains 15 residues. The CDR3 loop is CASSPPNGGNTEAFF. DNA of the CDR3: TGTGCCAGCTCACCACCGAACGGGGGAAACACTGAAGCTTTCTTT. Variable domain in full (rest from reference TRBV18 and TRBJ1-1): NAGVMQNPRHLVRRRGQEARLRCSPMKGHSHVYWYRQLPEEGLKFMVYLQKENIIDESGMPKERFSAEFPKEGPSILRIQQVVRGDSAAYFCASSPPNGGNTEAFFGQGTRLTVV.

J is TRBJ1-5 and V is TRBV19; TRBD1 aligns across 7 bases. The V segment lost 7 bases and the J segment 0 bases; nucleotides outside the gene matches: 9. CDR1 and CDR2 from the germline V gene are LNHDA and SQIVND (reference sequence). The CDR3 is made up of 16 amino acids. CDR3 amino acids: CASNDRVENSNQPQHF. In DNA form, the CDR3 reads TGTGCCAGTAATGACAGGGTCGAAAATAGCAATCAGCCCCAGCATTTT.

The chain couples TRBV28 to TRBJ2-3; 9 nucleotides agree with TRBD2. The CDR3 runs to 20 residues. After removal of 5 bases from V and 3 bases from J, the junction contained 21 bases not matched to a gene. CDR1 and CDR2 (germline): MDHEN, SYDVKM. The CDR3 sequence is CASSNPSRLAGSDRTDTQYF. The CDR3 DNA follows: TGTGCCAGCAGTAACCCCTCCCGGCTAGCGGGATCGGATCGTACAGATACGCAGTATTTT.

The J gene is TRBJ2-3, the V gene TRBV27, with 7 bases matching TRBD2. The CDR3 runs to 16 residues. V gave up 6 bases and J gave up 1 base; unmatched junction bases: 10. Germline CDR1 and CDR2: MNHEY and SMNVEV (reference sequence). CDR3 DNA sequence: TGTGCCAGCAGAGGGGCGGGAGCGTGGGGCACAGATACGCAGTATTTT. This gives the protein CASRGAGAWGTDTQYF.

The chain carries TRBV27 and TRBJ2-3, with a possible D match to TRBD2 (5 bases). The V gene lost 7 bases and the J gene lost 1 base, with 9 bases spanning the gap. The CDR3 contains 13 residues. The germline V gene has CDR1 MNHEY and CDR2 SMNVEV (reference sequence). As DNA, the CDR3 is TGTGCCAGCACCGCGCGGGGCACAGATACGCAGTATTTT. This translates into CASTARGTDTQYF.

This clone was detected many times. Other DNA sequences from this sample encode an identical CDR3 as well. The rearrangement links TRBV7-8 to TRBJ2-7; 11 bases line up with TRBD1. CDR3 length: 17 residues. J lost 4 bases, V lost 0 bases, and 8 bases had no gene match. Germline CDR1 reads SGHVS; CDR2 reads FQNEAQ. The CDR3 protein is CASSLAPWDRGSYEQYF. The CDR3 bases are TGTGCCAGCAGCTTAGCGCCATGGGACAGGGGGTCTTACGAGCAGTACTTC.

V usage is TRBV6-1 and J usage is TRBJ2-7; D not certain. This CDR3 spans 9 amino acids. Germline V lookup: CDR1 MNHNS, CDR2 SASEGT. Trimming stripped 6 bases from V and 3 bases from J, with 0 bases between. The CDR3 DNA reads TGTGCCAGCAGCTACGAGCAGTACTTC. It encodes CASSYEQYF.

The chain carries TRBV27 and TRBJ1-2, with 8 positions matching TRBD1. Germline lookup yields CDR1 MNHEY and CDR2 SMNVEV (reference sequence). Trimming at V came to 2 bases and at J to 5 bases, leaving 7 bases not matched to a gene. This CDR3 spans 15 amino acids. The CDR3 sequence is CASSLRQGARYGYTF. The CDR3 nucleotides read TGTGCCAGCAGTTTACGGCAGGGGGCGAGGTATGGCTACACCTTC.

The V call is TRBV28, the J call TRBJ2-7; the D gene is possibly TRBD1 (6 bases). V was cut by 6 bases and J by 1 base, with 16 bases left in between. Germline CDR1 reads MDHEN; CDR2 reads SYDVKM. This CDR3 has 15 amino acids. The DNA for the CDR3 is TGTGCCAGCAGCTACCTTTCCGGGACATCCTACGAGCAGTACTTC. Translation gives CASSYLSGTSYEQYF.

The chain has TRBV6-5 and TRBJ2-7; D is unresolved. CDR3 length: 15 residues. Trimming removed 1 base at V and 3 bases at J, with 13 bases between. From germline, CDR1 is MNHEY and CDR2 SVGAGI. CDR3 residues: CASSYLHNENYEQYF. CDR3 DNA: TGTGCCAGCAGTTACTTGCACAACGAGAACTACGAGCAGTACTTC.

The chain joins TRBV7-8 to TRBJ1-1; D remains ambiguous. Per the germline V gene, CDR1 is SGHVS and CDR2 is FQNEAQ. The CDR3 length is 15 residues. The V gene lost 5 bases and the J gene lost 0 bases, with 13 bases spanning the gap. The CDR3 region has the DNA TGTGCCAGCAGCCCGGTGGGCCAAATGAACACTGAAGCTTTCTTT. It yields the protein CASSPVGQMNTEAFF.

Written as DNA, the CDR3 is TGTGCCAGCAGCTTAGCAGGGGAATATGAGGGAAAACTGTTTTTT. Residues: CASSLAGEYEGKLFF. The chain links TRBV7-2 to TRBJ1-4; D possibly corresponds to TRBD1 (5 bases). Germline loops: CDR1 SGHTA, CDR2 FQGNSA. This CDR3 spans 15 amino acids. The ends were cut back, 0 bases at V and 10 bases at J, with 15 bases in the middle.

The rearrangement joins TRBV11-2 to TRBJ1-3; D may be TRBD1 (5 bases). Deletions cut 4 bases from V and 2 bases from J, with 12 bases between. Per germline, CDR1 SGHAT and CDR2 FQNNGV. The CDR3 contains 15 residues. DNA of the CDR3: TGTGCCAGCAGCTCGGATCAGGGTCCTGGAAACACCATATATTTT. Its translation is CASSSDQGPGNTIYF.

V usage is TRBV7-8 and J usage is TRBJ1-5; D is perhaps TRBD1 (6 bases). Germline CDR1 reads SGHVS; CDR2 reads FQNEAQ. The length of the CDR3 is 14 residues. Trimming removed 4 bases from V and 5 bases from J, with 12 bases in between. In DNA form, the CDR3 reads TGTGCCAGCAGCTCGAACAGGGTGTATCAGCCCCAGCATTTT. As protein: CASSSNRVYQPQHF.

The rearrangement joins TRBV30 to TRBJ1-2; D is unclear. Germline assignment: CDR1 GTSNPN and CDR2 SVGIG (reference sequence). The CDR3 totals 13 residues. V was trimmed by 5 bases and J by 0 bases, leaving 10 bases between them. The CDR3 DNA sequence: TGTGCCTGGGGACTGAAAGCTAACTATGGCTACACCTTC. Protein: CAWGLKANYGYTF.